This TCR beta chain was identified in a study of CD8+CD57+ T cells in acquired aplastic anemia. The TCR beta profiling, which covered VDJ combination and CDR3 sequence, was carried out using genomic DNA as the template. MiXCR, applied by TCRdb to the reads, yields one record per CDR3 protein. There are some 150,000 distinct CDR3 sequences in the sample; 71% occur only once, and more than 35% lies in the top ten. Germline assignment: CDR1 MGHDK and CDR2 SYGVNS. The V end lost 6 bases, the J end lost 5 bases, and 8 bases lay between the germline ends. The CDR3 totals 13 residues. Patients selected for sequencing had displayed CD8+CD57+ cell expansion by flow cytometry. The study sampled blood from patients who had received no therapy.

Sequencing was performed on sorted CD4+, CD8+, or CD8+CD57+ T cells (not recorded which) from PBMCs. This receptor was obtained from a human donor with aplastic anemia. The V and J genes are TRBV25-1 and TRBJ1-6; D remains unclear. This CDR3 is CASSRVDNSPLHF. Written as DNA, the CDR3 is TGTGCCAGCAGCCGGGTGGATAATTCACCCCTCCACTTT.